Described below is a single TCR beta chain sequence and its context. What it recognizes is unknown. The sample originates from a study of shared clonotypes between healthy human individuals. Study-wide results and limits: When naive CD4 clonotypes were compared across a few donors, approximately 5% were shared. It was the non-shared clonotypes that had lower generation probabilities than clonotypes shared by all four donors. Generally, naive subsets came out with larger estimated richness than memory subsets.

Some clones are missing from TCRdb's copy, which holds only in-frame ones; the method was immunoSEQ multiplex PCR. Of around 2,100,000 clones listed, approximately 95% were seen once; the top ten hold under 1.5%. CD45RO-negative cells were positively selected for CCR7, leaving out terminally differentiated effector memory CD45RA+ cells. Every donor was a Caucasian adult from Nashville, Tennessee. The sequence derives from a young man in good health. Sequenced sample: naive CD8+ T cells sorted from blood.

The CDR3: CASSGDRGVYGLAGFDEQFF. Written as DNA, the CDR3 is TGTGCCAGCAGTGGGGACAGGGGCGTTTACGGACTAGCGGGATTCGATGAGCAGTTCTTC. The rearrangement uses TRBV2 and TRBJ2-1, with 12 bases matching TRBD2. Germline V lookup: CDR1 SNHLY, CDR2 FYNNEI. The trim removed 4 bases at V and 8 bases at J, leaving 21 bases unmatched. CDR3 size: 20 residues.